Sequencing of this T cell receptor beta chain was carried out in a study of blood T cells in healthy people across ages. Overall study context: Template switching captured about one barcoded beta molecule per two T cells. Study-wide results and limits: Diversity of TCR beta correlated strongly with naive T cell percentage.

Per the germline V gene, CDR1 is MNHEY and CDR2 is SVGEGT. The CDR3 extends over 15 amino acids. V shed 4 bases and J shed 3 bases, with 15 bases lying between them. In its sample, this clonotype was seen once. The antigen is unknown. PCR was performed a second time for roughly 7 to 11 cycles using a sample-barcoded 5' primer and a J-beta primer mix. Using its own MiXCR run on the 5' RACE reads, TCRdb lists one record per CDR3 protein. The sample includes some 1.5 million distinct CDR3 sequences, around 40% of them seen just once. The clonotype originates from a woman aged 18-30 years in good health. The specimen sequenced was blood. The chain is built from TRBV6-2 or TRBV6-3 and TRBJ1-2; D possibly corresponds to TRBD1 (6 bases). CDR3 nucleotide sequence: TGTGCCAGCAGTTCAGCGGACAGCTTACACTATGGCTACACCTTC. Its protein product is CASSSADSLHYGYTF.